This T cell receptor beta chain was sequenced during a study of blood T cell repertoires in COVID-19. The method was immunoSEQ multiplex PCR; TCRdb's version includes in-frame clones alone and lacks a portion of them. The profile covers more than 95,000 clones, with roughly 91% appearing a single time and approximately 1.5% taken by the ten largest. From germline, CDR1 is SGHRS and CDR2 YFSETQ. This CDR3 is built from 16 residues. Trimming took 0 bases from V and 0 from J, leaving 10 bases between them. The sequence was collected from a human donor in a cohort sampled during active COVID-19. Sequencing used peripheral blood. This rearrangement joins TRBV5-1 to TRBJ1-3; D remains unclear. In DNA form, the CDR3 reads TGCGCCAGCAGCTTGGGGGCGTCCGCCTCTGGAAACACCATATATTTT. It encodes CASSLGASASGNTIYF.